The T cell receptor (beta chain) under discussion was sequenced for a study of shared clonotypes between healthy human individuals. Study in general: Aged 18 to 49, the donors were a couple of women and three men.

Unsorted samples relied on tens of millions of PBMCs, which served as the source of genomic DNA. Libraries were prepared by immunoSEQ multiplex PCR; TCRdb keeps only in-frame clonotypes and omits some of them. The sample carries under 600,000 clones, roughly 79% recorded once. This CDR3 is built from 16 residues. The ends were cut back, 3 bases at V and 1 base at J, with 15 bases in the middle. Germline V gene data show CDR1 as WSHSY and CDR2 as SAAADI. What was sequenced was PBMCs. The V and J genes are TRBV10-2 and TRBJ2-5; tentative D call: TRBD2 (6 bases). The sequence was obtained from a woman in her thirties or forties in good health. Some clones in this sample may be carry-over from other donors' samples. The CDR3 region is CASSEARRGLQETQYF. The CDR3 nucleotides are TGCGCCAGCAGTGAAGCTCGGAGGGGACTCCAAGAGACCCAGTACTTC.